This T cell receptor (beta chain) came from a study of T cells in Graves' hyperthyroidism and ophthalmopathy. This clonotype occurred many times. RNA transcripts yielded amplified TCR beta CDR3 regions. When the TCR CDR3 underwent first-round RT-PCR, the HTBI primer set was used. MiXCR was run by TCRdb on the multiplex PCR reads, yielding one entry per CDR3 protein. In the table there are roughly 250,000 distinct CDR3 sequences, roughly 15% of which are singletons. Germline V gives CDR1 MNHEY, CDR2 SMNVEV (reference sequence). The V end lost 0 bases, the J end lost 2 bases, and 14 bases lay between the germline ends. The CDR3 runs to 16 residues.

The J gene is TRBJ2-7, the V gene TRBV27; a weak D match, TRBD1 (5 bases). This clonotype originated in a woman between 40 and 50 years old with Graves' hyperthyroidism that later progressed to Graves' ophthalmopathy. The sequencing sample was made of blood. In DNA form, the CDR3 reads TGTGCCAGCAGTTTATCTCAGGGCGTTCTCACCTACGAGCAGTACTTC. It codes for CASSLSQGVLTYEQYF.